This T cell receptor (beta chain) was recovered during a study of T-cell reconstitution after alpha-beta-depleted transplantation in children. Preparing the TCRbeta library involved the use of unique molecular identifiers. TCRdb re-called the PCR reads with MiXCR, one entry per CDR3 protein. Among 200,000 to 250,000 distinct CDR3 sequences listed, about a tenth were seen once. Trimming pared 0 bases from V and 6 bases from J, leaving 10 bases between. This CDR3 is built from 14 residues. Germline-derived CDR1 and CDR2 are SGDLS and YYNGEE. Study findings and constraints: From surviving recipient T cells and thymic progenitors came the high day-60 TCRbeta diversity observed in some patients. Two months or so post-transplant, alpha-beta T cells reportedly derived from several hundred expanded graft clones. A year post-transplant, T-cell counts and diversity derived mostly from newly produced T cells.

This clonotype occurred many times. The antigen is undetermined. Here the sequenced sample was PBMCs, taken before TCRalphabeta/CD19-depleted stem cell transplant. This receptor was taken from a child less than two years old with acute myeloid leukemia, due to receive a stem cell transplant. The V and J genes are TRBV9 and TRBJ2-4; tentative D call: TRBD1 (6 bases). DNA of the CDR3: TGTGCCAGCAGCGTAGAGTTAGGGGGAAACATTCAGTACTTC. The encoded protein is CASSVELGGNIQYF. Complete variable domain (other parts from reference TRBV9 and TRBJ2-4): DSGVTQTPKHLITATGQRVTLRCSPRSGDLSVYWYQQSLDQGLQFLIQYYNGEERAKGNILERFSAQQFPDLHSELNLSSLELGDSALYFCASSVELGGNIQYFGAGTRLSVL.